This is a list of T cell receptor beta chains from one sample in a study of response to subunit inactivated influenza vaccine. One entry per CDR3 protein, called by TCRdb with MiXCR from the RT-PCR reads. The repertoire holds 500,000 to 600,000 distinct CDR3 sequences, with about an eighth as singletons. The material was PBMCs from blood, obtained on the day of vaccination. Source of these receptors: a man between 45 and 60 years old who received an inactivated influenza vaccine. The CDR3 runs from the conserved cysteine through the conserved F or W. Each record gives: J gene, D gene, V gene, clone size, CDR3 DNA, CDR3 protein. D genes are given only for firm matches. Clone sizes are given selectively: once, few, many, or a class where the clone is expanded.

J gene: TRBJ2-1; D gene: TRBD2; V gene: TRBV24-1; clone size: NA; CDR3 DNA: TGTGCCACCAGTGATTTTGCAGGACTAGGGACCTACAATGAGCAGTTCTTC; CDR3 protein: CATSDFAGLGTYNEQFF
J gene: TRBJ2-7; D gene: NA; V gene: TRBV15; clone size: few; CDR3 DNA: TGTGCCACCAGCGGGGGCGGGAAGAGGGCCTACGAGCAGTACTTC; CDR3 protein: CATSGGGKRAYEQYF
J gene: TRBJ2-3; D gene: NA; V gene: TRBV20-1; clone size: NA; CDR3 DNA: TGCAGGGCTTTGGGGGCCCAGGGTACGCAGTATTTT; CDR3 protein: CRALGAQGTQYF
J gene: TRBJ2-7; D gene: NA; V gene: TRBV5-1; clone size: NA; CDR3 DNA: TGCGCCAGCAGCTTGGGGGGCCGAGGGGACCTGGACGAGCAGTACTTC; CDR3 protein: CASSLGGRGDLDEQYF
J gene: TRBJ2-3; D gene: TRBD2; V gene: TRBV29-1; clone size: NA; CDR3 DNA: TGCAGCGTTGAATCTCGGGCTAGCGGGAGCCCGCAGTATTTT; CDR3 protein: CSVESRASGSPQYF
J gene: TRBJ2-1; D gene: TRBD2; V gene: TRBV5-1; clone size: few; CDR3 DNA: TGCGCCAGCACGACTAGCGGGATCGGTGAGCAGTTCTTC; CDR3 protein: CASTTSGIGEQFF
J gene: TRBJ2-2; D gene: TRBD1; V gene: TRBV12-3/TRBV12-4; clone size: NA; CDR3 DNA: TGTGCCAGCAGGGACAGGGGGCGTCCCGGGGAGCTGTTTTTT; CDR3 protein: CASRDRGRPGELFF
J gene: TRBJ1-6; D gene: NA; V gene: TRBV9; clone size: NA; CDR3 DNA: TGTGCCAGCAGCGGACCACAGGGTGCTAATTCACCCCTCCACTTT; CDR3 protein: CASSGPQGANSPLHF
J gene: TRBJ1-3; D gene: NA; V gene: TRBV7-2; clone size: few; CDR3 DNA: TGTGCCAGCAGCTTAGAGGGGTTGTCTGGTGACACCATATATTTT; CDR3 protein: CASSLEGLSGDTIYF
J gene: TRBJ2-1; D gene: NA; V gene: TRBV29-1; clone size: NA; CDR3 DNA: TGCAGCGTTGAAGAACTAGGCGAGCAGTTCTTC; CDR3 protein: CSVEELGEQFF
J gene: TRBJ1-6; D gene: NA; V gene: TRBV12-3/TRBV12-4; clone size: many; CDR3 DNA: TGTGCCAGCAGAGGGTTGACGGAATATAATTCACCCCTCCACTTT; CDR3 protein: CASRGLTEYNSPLHF
J gene: TRBJ2-1; D gene: NA; V gene: TRBV3-1; clone size: NA; CDR3 DNA: TGTGCCAGCAGCAAACATTTCGCTGGTACATCCTACAATGAGCAGTTCTTC; CDR3 protein: CASSKHFAGTSYNEQFF
J gene: TRBJ2-5; D gene: NA; V gene: TRBV12-3/TRBV12-4; clone size: NA; CDR3 DNA: TGTGCCAGCAGTTTCGGCCGGGTGGGGGATGAGACCCAGTACTTC; CDR3 protein: CASSFGRVGDETQYF
J gene: TRBJ1-5; D gene: NA; V gene: TRBV4-1; clone size: few; CDR3 DNA: TGCGCCAGCAGCCAAGTTTTGGTATATAGCAATCAGCCCCAGCATTTT; CDR3 protein: CASSQVLVYSNQPQHF